One and the same sample provided the 27 T cell receptor beta chains below, sequenced in a study of beta chain features in type 1 diabetes. Overall study results and limits: TCRB CDR3 length was moderately but significantly reduced in all four CD4+ subsets of Type 1 diabetes patients.

The investigators reverse transcribed all of the isolated RNA, so they sequenced expressed TCRB transcripts. Profiling relied on immunoSEQ multiplex PCR, and the TCRdb table lists in-frame clones only, not all of them. The data show over 200,000 clones, about a tenth seen once. Their target antigens are unknown. Sample: naive CD4+ T cells from blood. Source of these receptors: a man aged 25-40 years with type 1 diabetes.

The sample holds one count of this clone. The gene calls are TRBV10-3 and TRBJ2-2; TRBD2 is a possible D gene (5 bases). Germline CDR1 and CDR2: ENHRY and SYGVKD. Deletions cut 0 bases from V and 5 bases from J, with 13 bases between. This CDR3 contains 16 residues. The CDR3 DNA sequence: TGTGCCATCAGTGAGTCGCCGGGGTTGGATACCGGGGAGCTGTTTTTT. This codes for CAISESPGLDTGELFF.

The J gene is TRBJ1-6, the V gene TRBV7-2; D possibly corresponds to TRBD1 (5 bases). From germline, CDR1 is SGHTA and CDR2 FQGNSA. V dropped 2 bases and J dropped 3 bases, with 8 bases sitting between them. This CDR3 comprises 15 residues. CDR3 loop: CASSLFGGYNSPLHF. Written as DNA, the CDR3 is TGTGCCAGCAGCTTATTCGGGGGCTATAATTCACCCCTCCACTTT. Filled out from reference TRBV7-2 and TRBJ1-6, the complete variable domain reads GAGVSQSPSNKVTEKGKDVELRCDPISGHTALYWYRQSLGQGLEFLIYFQGNSAPDKSGLPSDRFSAERTGGSVSTLTIQRTQQEDSAVYLCASSLFGGYNSPLHFGNGTRLTVT.

This clone was detected a few times. V is TRBV6-1 and J is TRBJ2-1, with TRBD1 matching 11 bases. The CDR3 is 15 residues long. From germline, CDR1 is MNHNS and CDR2 SASEGT. Trimming cost V 5 bases and J 13 bases; bases outside gene matches: 13. CDR3 sequence (DNA): TGTGCCAGCAGTTTGTCCGGGACAGGGGGTCTTGACCAGTTCTTC. This encodes CASSLSGTGGLDQFF.

This clone showed up just a few times. The chain employs TRBV18 and TRBJ2-1; unclear D gene. CDR3 size: 12 residues. Germline V gene sequence: CDR1 KGHSH, CDR2 LQKENI. V shed 6 bases and J shed 7 bases, with 10 bases lying between them. CDR3 protein: CASSLQLNEQFF. DNA for the CDR3: TGTGCCAGCTCTCTCCAGTTGAATGAGCAGTTCTTC.

This clone has more than one count but fewer than ten. The chain uses TRBV2 and TRBJ1-6; D not certain. Germline V gene data show CDR1 as SNHLY and CDR2 as FYNNEI. V was shortened by 2 bases and J by 14 bases, with 7 bases between the two germline ends. This CDR3 spans 11 amino acids. The chain's CDR3 is CASSERETLHF. In nucleotides, the CDR3 is TGTGCCAGCAGTGAAAGGGAGACCCTCCACTTT.

J is TRBJ2-3 and V is TRBV4-3; D remains ambiguous. Germline V gene data show CDR1 as LGHNA and CDR2 as YSLEER. V was trimmed by 1 base and J by 4 bases, leaving 9 bases between them. The CDR3 length is 14 residues. DNA of the CDR3: TGCGCCAGCAGCCAAGTCGTGATAGCAGATACGCAGTATTTT. Encoded protein: CASSQVVIADTQYF.

This clone was observed a handful of times. The rearrangement uses TRBV30 and TRBJ1-5; D not certain. Trimming removed 0 bases from V and 4 bases from J, with 7 bases in between. CDR1 GTSNPN and CDR2 SVGIG come from the germline V gene (reference sequence). The CDR3 has 13 amino acids. The CDR3 coding sequence is TGTGCCTGGAGTGTGAGGCGGAATCAGCCCCAGCATTTT. Translation gives CAWSVRRNQPQHF.

The chain recombines TRBV6-1 with TRBJ2-7, with TRBD2 as a possible D gene (5 bases). Germline V gene data show CDR1 as MNHNS and CDR2 as SASEGT. The V gene lost 8 bases and the J gene lost 1 base, with 12 bases spanning the gap. The CDR3 has 13 residues. The CDR3: CASRGTTSYEQYF. The CDR3 DNA reads TGTGCCAGCCGGGGAACGACATCCTACGAGCAGTACTTC.

The rearrangement links TRBV9 to TRBJ1-2, with D maybe TRBD1 (5 bases). V was pared by 0 bases and J by 10 bases, with 16 bases between. The CDR3 has 14 amino acids. In germline, CDR1 is SGDLS, CDR2 YYNGEE. The CDR3: CASSVGLGDRAYTF. In DNA form, the CDR3 reads TGTGCCAGCAGCGTAGGTCTAGGGGATCGGGCCTACACCTTC.

This clone was observed a few times. The gene calls are TRBV11-1 and TRBJ2-2, with 7 bases aligning to TRBD1. CDR1 and CDR2 (germline): SGHAT, FQDESV (reference sequence). J gave up 0 bases and V 5 bases, and 6 bases lay outside the gene matches. This CDR3 contains 16 residues. The CDR3 sequence: CASSLRDRANTGELFF. The CDR3 DNA reads as TGTGCCAGCAGCCTAAGGGACAGAGCGAACACCGGGGAGCTGTTTTTT.

The gene calls are TRBV7-9 and TRBJ1-5; no clear D. Germline V gene data show CDR1 as SEHNR and CDR2 as FQNEAQ (reference sequence). Trimming stripped 1 base from V and 4 bases from J, with 8 bases between. The CDR3 sequence is 14 residues long. CDR3 in amino acids: CASSLVSGNQPQHF. The CDR3 DNA sequence: TGTGCCAGCAGCTTAGTTTCCGGGAATCAGCCCCAGCATTTT.

This clone has just a few counts. The chain combines TRBV2 with TRBJ2-5; 7 bases agree with TRBD1. Trimming took 10 bases from V and 4 from J; bases not matched to a gene: 9. CDR1 is SNHLY and CDR2 is FYNNEI in the germline V gene. This CDR3 is 13 amino acids long. CDR3 nucleotides: TGTGCCACCGGATTGGGACAGCCAGAGACCCAGTACTTC. Protein product: CATGLGQPETQYF.

The chain carries TRBV4-2 and TRBJ2-5; TRBD2 agrees at 10 bases. CDR3 size: 19 residues. Trimming cost V 2 bases and J 2 bases; bases outside gene matches: 14. Germline V gives CDR1 LGHNA, CDR2 YNFKEQ. The CDR3 DNA reads TGTGCCAGCAGCCAATCAAGCTTACGAGCGGGGGGGCAACAAGAGACCCAGTACTTC. Residues: CASSQSSLRAGGQQETQYF.

This rearrangement joins TRBV5-4 to TRBJ2-1, with 9 bases lining up with TRBD1. CDR3 size: 15 residues. CDR1 and CDR2 (germline): SGHNT, YYREEE (reference sequence). The trim removed 4 bases at V and 8 bases at J, leaving 10 bases unmatched. CDR3 region: CASSPGQGQGDEQFF. The DNA for the CDR3 is TGTGCCAGCAGCCCGGGACAGGGCCAGGGGGATGAGCAGTTCTTC.

The J gene is TRBJ2-2, the V gene TRBV28, with TRBD2 identical over 10 bases. The CDR3 is 15 residues long. In germline, CDR1 is MDHEN, CDR2 SYDVKM. V lost 7 bases to trimming and J lost 7 bases; unmatched junction nucleotides: 9. The CDR3 region is CASTGTSANSGELFF. The CDR3 DNA sequence: TGTGCCAGCACCGGGACTAGCGCAAATAGCGGGGAGCTGTTTTTT.

This chain uses TRBV7-9 with TRBJ1-2; 7 bases fit TRBD1. The CDR3 contains 13 residues. Trimming took 4 bases from V and 6 from J; bases not matched to a gene: 5. Per germline, CDR1 SEHNR and CDR2 FQNEAQ (reference sequence). The CDR3 DNA sequence: TGTGCCAGCAGCTCAGACAGGGAAGATGGCTACACCTTC. Translating it yields CASSSDREDGYTF.

This clone was seen only a few times. The rearrangement joins TRBV11-3 to TRBJ2-5; 11 nucleotides line up with TRBD1. Trimming cost V 7 bases and J 5 bases; bases outside gene matches: 12. CDR1 and CDR2 (germline): SGHNT, YENEEA. The CDR3 is 16 amino acids. CDR3 region: CASIWGDRGILETQYF. DNA for the CDR3: TGTGCCAGCATCTGGGGGGACAGGGGGATTTTGGAGACCCAGTACTTC.

This clone is a singleton in its sample. This rearrangement joins TRBV5-1 to TRBJ2-5, with D maybe TRBD1 (5 bases). Germline assignment: CDR1 SGHRS and CDR2 YFSETQ. The CDR3 length is 14 residues. The V gene lost 3 bases and the J gene lost 5 bases, with 14 bases spanning the gap. CDR3 DNA: TGCGCCAGCAGCTCGCGAGACAGTGGGGAGACCCAGTACTTC. Its translation is CASSSRDSGETQYF.

This clone was recorded a few times. The chain recombines TRBV5-1 with TRBJ2-2, with TRBD1 as a possible D gene (6 bases). The CDR3 sequence is 16 residues long. Per germline, CDR1 SGHRS and CDR2 YFSETQ. Trimming removed 4 bases from V and 0 bases from J, with 13 bases in between. This CDR3 reads CASSPTDSPNTGELFF. The DNA of the CDR3 is TGCGCCAGCAGCCCAACGGACAGTCCGAACACCGGGGAGCTGTTTTTT.

V usage is TRBV18 and J usage is TRBJ2-7, with 9 bases fitting TRBD1. The germline CDR1 and CDR2 sequences are KGHSH and LQKENI. CDR3 length: 15 residues. Trimming cost V 3 bases and J 2 bases; bases outside gene matches: 5. CDR3 sequence reads: CASSPNGQGTYEQYF. The CDR3 DNA reads TGTGCCAGCTCACCTAACGGACAGGGGACCTACGAGCAGTACTTC.

In this sample, this clone turned up a few times. This CDR3 reads CASRARLTSSYEQYF. In nucleotides, the CDR3 is TGTGCCAGCAGGGCGCGGTTGACTAGCTCCTACGAGCAGTACTTC. This sequence joins TRBV11-2 and TRBJ2-7; possible D gene TRBD2, 6 bases. This CDR3 is built from 15 residues. Germline V gene lookup returns CDR1 SGHAT and CDR2 FQNNGV. V shed 6 bases and J shed 0 bases, with 15 bases lying between them. The whole variable domain, remainder taken from reference TRBV11-2 and TRBJ2-7, is EAGVAQSPRYKIIEKRQSVAFWCNPISGHATLYWYQQILGQGPKLLIQFQNNGVVDDSQLPKDRFSAERLKGVDSTLKIQPAKLEDSAVYLCASRARLTSSYEQYFGPGTRLTVT.

The V and J genes are TRBV4-3 and TRBJ2-7; 11 nucleotides match TRBD2. With V trimmed by 0 bases and J by 5 bases, 6 bases remained unmatched. The CDR3 is made up of 16 amino acids. Germline assignment: CDR1 LGHNA and CDR2 YSLEER. The CDR3 region has the DNA TGCGCCAGCAGCCAAGATATAGCGGGGGGGGCAAACGAGCAGTACTTC. Translation gives CASSQDIAGGANEQYF.

The chain employs TRBV6-5 and TRBJ1-1; the match to TRBD1 covers 8 bases. CDR3 length: 14 residues. Germline-derived CDR1 and CDR2 are MNHEY and SVGAGI. The V and J ends lost 6 bases and 5 bases, in that order; junction bases with no gene match: 8. CDR3 sequence reads: CASSDRGQGTEAFF. CDR3 coding DNA: TGTGCCAGCAGCGACAGGGGTCAAGGAACTGAAGCTTTCTTT.

This clone was counted only a few times. This chain joins TRBV9 and TRBJ2-7, with 7 bases that match TRBD2. This CDR3 comprises 17 residues. The junction had 17 bases not matched to a gene; V was cut back by 3 bases and J by 5 bases. CDR1 and CDR2 (germline): SGDLS, YYNGEE. The CDR3 region has the DNA TGTGCCAGCAGCGCATCCCGCGGGGGACTGGTCGATCACGAGCAGTACTTC. Its translation: CASSASRGGLVDHEQYF.

The V and J genes are TRBV6-6 and TRBJ2-3; a possible D gene is TRBD2 (6 bases). The CDR3 consists of 15 residues. The germline gives CDR1 MNHNY, CDR2 SVGAGI (reference sequence). Between the trimmed V and J ends, which lost 6 bases and 2 bases, there was a span of 15 bases. CDR3 coding DNA: TGTGCCAGCAGCCCCGGGACTCTCACCACAGATACGCAGTATTTT. Translation: CASSPGTLTTDTQYF.

This clone came up a few times. This CDR3 reads CSGLRQGGKYF. DNA for the CDR3: TGCAGCGGGTTACGACAGGGCGGGAAGTACTTC. The gene calls are TRBV29-1 and TRBJ2-7; D might be TRBD1 (7 bases). V was shortened by 7 bases and J by 11 bases, with 18 bases between the two germline ends. Germline CDR1 reads SQVTM; CDR2 reads ANQGSEA. CDR3 length: 11 residues.

There are a few counts of this clone. The CDR3 reads CASSSYEKLFF. Written as DNA, the CDR3 is TGTGCCAGCAGTTCCTATGAAAAACTGTTTTTT. V usage is TRBV2 and J usage is TRBJ1-4, with D unclear. The CDR3 length is 11 residues. Trimming took off 5 bases at V and 6 bases at J, with 4 bases between the two ends. CDR1 and CDR2 (germline): SNHLY, FYNNEI.